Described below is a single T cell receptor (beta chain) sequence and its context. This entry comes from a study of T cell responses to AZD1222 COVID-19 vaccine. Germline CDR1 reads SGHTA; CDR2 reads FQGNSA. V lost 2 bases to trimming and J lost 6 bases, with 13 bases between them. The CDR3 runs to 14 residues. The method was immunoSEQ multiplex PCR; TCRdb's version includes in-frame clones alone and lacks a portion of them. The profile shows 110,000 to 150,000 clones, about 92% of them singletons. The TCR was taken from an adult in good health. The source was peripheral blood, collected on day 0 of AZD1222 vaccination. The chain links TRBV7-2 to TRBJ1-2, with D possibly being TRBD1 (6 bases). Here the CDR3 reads CASSLHVRGDGYTF. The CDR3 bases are TGTGCCAGCAGCTTACATGTAAGGGGGGATGGCTACACCTTC.